The T cell receptor beta chain described here comes from a study of T-cell memory formation after mild COVID-19. Overall study: Clusters of TCRs were largely donor specific.

In this sample, this clonotype turned up a few times. TCRdb independently ran MiXCR on the 5' RACE reads; one entry per CDR3 protein. The table includes approximately 290,000 distinct CDR3 sequences, 15% to 20% detected once. This CDR3 contains 12 residues. Germline loops: CDR1 MDHEN, CDR2 SYDVKM. Trimming cost V 8 bases and J 3 bases; bases outside gene matches: 4. The TCR comes from a man aged 18 to 30 who had mild COVID-19 (a few samples of this study predate the infection). Cell type and time point are not known. Specimen: PBMCs or a T cell subset sorted from them (not recorded which). V gene TRBV28 combines with J gene TRBJ2-7; 7 bases agree with TRBD1. The CDR3 region has the DNA TGTGCCAGCCGACAGGGATTCTACGAGCAGTACTTC. This sequence encodes CASRQGFYEQYF. The full variable domain, completed using reference TRBV28 and TRBJ2-7, is DVKVTQSSRYLVKRTGEKVFLECVQDMDHENMFWYRQDPGLGLRLIYFSYDVKMKEKGDIPEGYSVSREKKERFSLILESASTNQTSMYLCASRQGFYEQYFGPGTRLTVT.